The clone carrying this TCR beta chain was picked up a small number of times. Its antigen remains unidentified. The record originates from a study of glioma-infiltrating T cells. Study-wide context: Dexamethasone exposure before glioma surgery was limited to six or fewer days.

Amplification of TCR alpha and beta CDR3 regions from RNA used iRepertoire nested multiplex PCR. TCRdb analysed the multiplex PCR reads with MiXCR anew, one entry per CDR3 protein. The sample carries around 390,000 distinct CDR3 sequences, about two fifths recorded once. Trimming stripped 5 bases from V and 0 bases from J, with 20 bases between. The CDR3 extends over 17 amino acids. The germline V gene has CDR1 DFQATT and CDR2 SNEGSKA (reference sequence). Study-level points and caveats: A blood CDR3 motif signature was depleted in highly divergent patients. Tissue-blood divergence was below expectation in non-neoplastic patients, above in gliomas.

The gene calls are TRBV20-1 and TRBJ2-1, with TRBD2 as a possible D gene (6 bases). This clonotype originated in a human donor with low-grade glioma or glioblastoma, undergoing nonglioma brain surgery, or in good health (not recorded which). Material for sequencing was glioma tissue, nonneoplastic brain tissue, or PBMCs (not recorded which). In nucleotides, the CDR3 is TGCAGTGCTGCCTCGGGGTTGGGGCGGGGCTCCTACAATGAGCAGTTCTTC. Protein: CSAASGLGRGSYNEQFF.